What follows are 23 T cell receptor beta chains derived from one specimen sequenced in a study of beta chain features in type 1 diabetes. Their target antigens are unknown. Overall study results and limits: Type 1 diabetes patients had moderately but significantly shorter TCRB CDR3s in all four CD4+ subsets.

cDNA synthesis used the whole RNA isolate, giving expressed TCRB sequences. This table comes from immunoSEQ multiplex PCR, and its TCRdb copy is limited to in-frame clones, with some not included. In the table there are 150,000 to 170,000 clones, about a tenth of which are singletons. Sequencing used central memory CD4+ T cells from blood. The origin of the receptors is a man aged 25 to 45 with type 1 diabetes.

There are a few counts of this clone. The CDR3 here is CSVGDTYQPQHF. In nucleotides, the CDR3 is TGCAGCGTGGGGGACACCTATCAGCCCCAGCATTTT. V gene TRBV29-1 combines with J gene TRBJ1-5; a weak D match, TRBD1 (6 bases). The CDR3 covers 12 residues. Germline CDR1 is SQVTM and CDR2 is ANQGSEA. The ends were cut back, 6 bases at V and 5 bases at J, with 11 bases in the middle.

The V and J genes are TRBV5-1 and TRBJ2-7, with 13 bases lining up with TRBD2. The V gene end was trimmed by 4 bases and the J gene end by 2 bases; junction bases not matched to a gene: 3. Germline V gives CDR1 SGHRS, CDR2 YFSETQ. This CDR3 has 15 amino acids. The DNA of the CDR3 is TGCGCCAGCAGCGTGGGACTAGCGGGGACCTACGAGCAGTACTTC. As protein: CASSVGLAGTYEQYF.

This clone has a handful of counts. This chain links TRBV7-9 with TRBJ2-7; 8 bases agree with TRBD2. There are 13 residues in the CDR3. V shed 6 bases, J shed 4 bases, and the junction held 5 bases outside the gene matches. Germline V lookup: CDR1 SEHNR, CDR2 FQNEAQ (reference sequence). The CDR3 loop reads CASSPRGGYEQYF. The CDR3 nucleotides are TGTGCCAGCAGTCCACGGGGGGGATACGAGCAGTACTTC.

This clone showed up just a few times. This chain uses TRBV7-3 with TRBJ2-3; D is ambiguous. CDR3 length equals 13 residues. V was cut by 2 bases and J by 7 bases, with 10 bases left in between. CDR1 is SGHTA, CDR2 FQGTGA, per germline. CDR3 bases: TGTGCCAGCAGCTTACAACAGCAGAATACGCAGTATTTT. It codes for CASSLQQQNTQYF.

The chain uses TRBV9 and TRBJ2-3; D call uncertain. CDR3 size: 14 residues. V was pared by 0 bases and J by 0 bases, with 5 bases between. From germline, CDR1 is SGDLS and CDR2 YYNGEE. CDR3 loop: CASSVEQSTDTQYF. Written as DNA, the CDR3 is TGTGCCAGCAGCGTAGAACAGAGCACAGATACGCAGTATTTT.

This clone was seen a few times. This chain links TRBV10-3 with TRBJ2-5; D gene ambiguous. Between the trimmed V and J ends, which lost 3 bases and 1 base, there was a span of 9 bases. The CDR3 contains 14 residues. CDR1 and CDR2 (germline): ENHRY, SYGVKD. The CDR3 reads CAISDNGLQETQYF. The CDR3 DNA is TGTGCCATCAGTGATAATGGGCTCCAAGAGACCCAGTACTTC.

The gene calls are TRBV28 and TRBJ1-4; D gene unclear. This CDR3 is 11 amino acids long. The V end was cut by 6 bases, the J end by 7 bases, with 6 bases between. Germline V gives CDR1 MDHEN, CDR2 SYDVKM. This CDR3 is CASRGPEKLFF. The CDR3 nucleotides are TGTGCCAGCAGGGGCCCTGAAAAACTGTTTTTT.

This clone was seen a few times. CDR3 nucleotides: TGTGCCAGCAGCCGAGTTAAACCGGGACAGATTAGCGGTAATCAGCCCCAGCATTTT. It codes for CASSRVKPGQISGNQPQHF. This chain joins TRBV5-6 and TRBJ1-5, with 7 bases fitting TRBD1. After removal of 4 bases from V and 4 bases from J, the junction contained 20 bases not matched to a gene. This CDR3 contains 19 residues. Germline CDR1 SGHDT, CDR2 YYEEEE.

The J gene is TRBJ1-2, the V gene TRBV5-1, with D maybe TRBD1 (5 bases). The CDR3 has 16 amino acids. The germline V gene encodes CDR1 SGHRS and CDR2 YFSETQ. V lost 3 bases, J lost 8 bases, and 23 bases lay in between. CDR3 region: CASSSSGGDRVLGYTF. The CDR3 DNA reads TGCGCCAGCAGCTCATCGGGGGGGGACCGTGTCCTGGGCTACACCTTC. Based on the CDR3 plus reference TRBV5-1 and TRBJ1-2, the full variable domain is KAGVTQTPRYLIKTRGQQVTLSCSPISGHRSVSWYQQTPGQGLQFLFEYFSETQRNKGNFPGRFSGRQFSNSRSEMNVSTLELGDSALYLCASSSSGGDRVLGYTFGSGTRLTVV.

The chain employs TRBV11-2 and TRBJ1-5; 8 bases agree with TRBD1. J lost 4 bases, V lost 8 bases, and 4 bases had no gene match. Germline CDR1 SGHAT, CDR2 FQNNGV. CDR3 size: 13 residues. The chain's CDR3 is CASSGGLNQPQHF. The CDR3 region has the DNA TGTGCCAGCTCAGGGGGCCTGAATCAGCCCCAGCATTTT.

A few counts support this clone. The gene calls are TRBV6-5 and TRBJ2-7; D might be TRBD2 (6 bases). Germline V CDR1 and CDR2: MNHEY, SVGAGI. Trimming took off 8 bases at V and 4 bases at J, with 18 bases between the two ends. The CDR3 contains 14 residues. DNA of the CDR3: TGTGCCAGCGTTAAGCCGGGACTCCCATACGAGCAGTACTTC. This codes for CASVKPGLPYEQYF.

There are a few counts of this clone. The CDR3 is CASSLWDSNEQFF. The CDR3 region has the DNA TGTGCCAGCAGCCTCTGGGACTCCAATGAGCAGTTCTTC. The chain employs TRBV5-8 and TRBJ2-1, with a weak D call TRBD2 (6 bases). V shed 4 bases and J shed 6 bases, with 11 bases lying between them. Germline CDR1 reads SGHTS; CDR2 reads YDEGEE. The CDR3 consists of 13 residues.

The V gene is TRBV5-6, the J gene TRBJ2-5; perhaps TRBD2 as D (6 bases). The germline gives CDR1 SGHDT, CDR2 YYEEEE. The CDR3 is made up of 15 amino acids. V shed 3 bases and J shed 1 base, with 13 bases lying between them. The CDR3 DNA is TGTGCCAGCAGCTCTCTGGGGGGTAGCCAAGAGACCCAGTACTTC. Protein: CASSSLGGSQETQYF.

The chain uses TRBV29-1 and TRBJ1-1, with TRBD1 matching 9 bases. Trimming took 5 bases from V and 1 from J; bases not matched to a gene: 2. This CDR3 has 13 amino acids. Germline values: CDR1 SQVTM, CDR2 ANQGSEA. CDR3 nucleotide sequence: TGCAGCGTTACGGGACAGGGGAACACTGAAGCTTTCTTT. It translates to CSVTGQGNTEAFF.

The chain couples TRBV14 to TRBJ1-1; a weak D match, TRBD1 (6 bases). Germline V gene lookup returns CDR1 SGHDN and CDR2 FVKESK. V shed 0 bases and J shed 4 bases, with 12 bases lying between them. This CDR3 spans 15 amino acids. The chain's CDR3 is CASSQDFGRGTEAFF. CDR3 bases: TGTGCCAGCAGCCAAGATTTCGGCAGGGGCACTGAAGCTTTCTTT.

This clone was seen more than once but under ten times. V usage is TRBV5-1 and J usage is TRBJ1-1; D is undetermined. CDR3 length: 13 amino acids. V lost 0 bases and J lost 3, with 6 bases in between. Per the germline V gene, CDR1 is SGHRS and CDR2 is YFSETQ. CDR3 sequence reads: CASSLAEYTEAFF. The CDR3 region has the DNA TGCGCCAGCAGCTTGGCCGAGTACACTGAAGCTTTCTTT. Full variable domain (remainder filled in from reference TRBV5-1 and TRBJ1-1): KAGVTQTPRYLIKTRGQQVTLSCSPISGHRSVSWYQQTPGQGLQFLFEYFSETQRNKGNFPGRFSGRQFSNSRSEMNVSTLELGDSALYLCASSLAEYTEAFFGQGTRLTVV.

The V gene is TRBV28, the J gene TRBJ2-5; 9 nucleotides agree with TRBD1. The CDR3 is 14 amino acids. Germline-derived CDR1 and CDR2 are MDHEN and SYDVKM. With V trimmed by 6 bases and J by 5 bases, 7 bases remained unmatched. This chain's CDR3 is CASSSGTGLETQYF. Here the CDR3 DNA reads TGTGCCAGCAGCTCCGGGACAGGGCTGGAGACCCAGTACTTC.

This clone was found a few times. DNA for the CDR3: TGTGCCAGCAGCCAAGATAGCTCGACTTACAATGAGCAGTTCTTC. Translated, it gives CASSQDSSTYNEQFF. The V call is TRBV4-2, the J call TRBJ2-1; no firm D call. The length of the CDR3 is 15 residues. Trimming left V 0 bases short and J 4 bases short, with 10 bases between. Germline assignment: CDR1 LGHNA and CDR2 YNFKEQ.

This chain connects TRBV2 to TRBJ2-2; tentative D call: TRBD1 (5 bases). V lost 5 bases and J lost 0, with 13 bases in between. The CDR3 totals 16 residues. The germline CDR1 and CDR2 sequences are SNHLY and FYNNEI. The CDR3 DNA sequence: TGTGCCAGCAGTCCCCAGGGATTAACGAACACCGGGGAGCTGTTTTTT. Translating it yields CASSPQGLTNTGELFF.

This clone has a handful of counts. V usage is TRBV28 and J usage is TRBJ1-2; TRBD1 matches 8 bases. CDR3 length: 15 amino acids. The germline V gene has CDR1 MDHEN and CDR2 SYDVKM. Trimming at V came to 6 bases and at J to 8 bases, leaving 14 bases not matched to a gene. The CDR3 here is CASSQLPTGVNGYTF. The CDR3 DNA is TGTGCCAGCAGCCAATTACCGACAGGGGTGAACGGCTACACCTTC.

The sample holds a few counts of this clone. J is TRBJ2-5 and V is TRBV4-3, with TRBD1 matching 9 bases. The CDR3 loop spans 14 amino acids. Germline V gene lookup returns CDR1 LGHNA and CDR2 YSLEER. Trimming cost V 1 base and J 3 bases; bases outside gene matches: 0. The CDR3, as DNA: TGCGCCAGCAGCCAAGGACAGGGGGAAGAGACCCAGTACTTC. The encoded protein is CASSQGQGEETQYF.

This clone was counted a few times. The chain links TRBV4-1 to TRBJ1-5; 7 nucleotides line up with TRBD1. Germline values: CDR1 MGHRA, CDR2 YSYEKL. CDR3 length equals 15 residues. Trimming cost V 5 bases and J 0 bases; bases outside gene matches: 4. In DNA, the CDR3 is TGCGCCAGCAGCGCGGGACAGACTAGCAATCAGCCCCAGCATTTT. Amino acids: CASSAGQTSNQPQHF.

This clone has only a few counts. The chain couples TRBV19 to TRBJ1-5, with D perhaps TRBD1 (5 bases). CDR1 is LNHDA, CDR2 SQIVND, per germline (reference sequence). The CDR3 has 13 amino acids. Trimming took off 6 bases at V and 4 bases at J, with 10 bases between the two ends. The CDR3 coding sequence is TGTGCCAGTAGCCAACAGGCTAATCAGCCCCAGCATTTT. This gives the protein CASSQQANQPQHF.